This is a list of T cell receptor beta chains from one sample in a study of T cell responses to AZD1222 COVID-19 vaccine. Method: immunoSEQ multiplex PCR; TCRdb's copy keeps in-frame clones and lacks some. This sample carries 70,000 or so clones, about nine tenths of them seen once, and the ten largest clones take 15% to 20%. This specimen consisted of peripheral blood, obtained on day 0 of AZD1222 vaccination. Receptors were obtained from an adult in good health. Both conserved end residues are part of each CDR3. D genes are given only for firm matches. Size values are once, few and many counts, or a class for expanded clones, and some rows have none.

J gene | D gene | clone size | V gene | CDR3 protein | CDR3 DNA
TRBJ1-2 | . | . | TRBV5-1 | CASSSRQASNYGYTF | TGCGCCAGCAGCTCCAGACAGGCCTCCAACTATGGCTACACCTTC
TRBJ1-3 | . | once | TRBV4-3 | CASSQDLQGNTIYF | TGCGCCAGCAGCCAAGATCTACAGGGAAACACCATATATTTT
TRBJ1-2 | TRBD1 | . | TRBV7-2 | CASSRREGALGYTF | TGTGCCAGCAGCCGGCGAGAGGGGGCTCTGGGCTACACCTTC
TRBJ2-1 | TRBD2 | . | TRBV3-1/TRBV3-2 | CASSQDGLAGREQFF | TGTGCCAGCAGCCAAGATGGACTAGCGGGTAGGGAGCAGTTCTTC
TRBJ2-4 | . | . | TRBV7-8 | CASSLSPGTGKNIQYF | TGTGCCAGCAGCTTATCGCCGGGGACGGGTAAAAACATTCAGTACTTC
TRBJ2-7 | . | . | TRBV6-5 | CASNGLSYEQYF | TGTGCCAGCAACGGACTTTCCTACGAGCAGTACTTC
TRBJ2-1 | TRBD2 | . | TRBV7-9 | CASTIGLAGKQSYNEQFF | TGTGCCAGCACCATCGGACTAGCGGGAAAGCAGTCCTACAATGAGCAGTTCTTC
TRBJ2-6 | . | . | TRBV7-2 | CASSLLGGGSGANVLTF | TGTGCCAGCAGCTTACTGGGAGGGGGCTCTGGGGCCAACGTCCTGACTTTC
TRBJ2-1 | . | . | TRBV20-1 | CSASYTGSSYNEQFF | TGCAGTGCCAGTTATACTGGGAGTTCCTACAATGAGCAGTTCTTC
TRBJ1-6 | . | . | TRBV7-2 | CASSLVGSSYNSPLHF | TGTGCCAGCAGCTTAGTGGGGAGCTCCTATAATTCACCCCTCCACTTT
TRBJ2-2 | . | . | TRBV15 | CATSPRPNTGELFF | TGTGCCACCAGCCCGCGCCCGAACACCGGGGAGCTGTTTTTT
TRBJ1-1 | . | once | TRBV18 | CASSFTGGERNTEAFF | TGTGCCAGCTCATTCACCGGCGGGGAGAGGAACACTGAAGCTTTCTTT
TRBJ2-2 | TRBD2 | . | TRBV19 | CASGRTSGGYTGELFF | TGTGCCAGTGGCCGGACTAGCGGGGGGTACACCGGGGAGCTGTTTTTT
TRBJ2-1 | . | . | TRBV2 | CASSELAERNNEQFF | TGTGCCAGCAGTGAATTAGCGGAGCGGAACAATGAGCAGTTCTTC
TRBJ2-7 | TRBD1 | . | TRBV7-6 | CASSAEGQAYEQYF | TGTGCCAGCAGCGCGGAAGGACAGGCCTACGAGCAGTACTTC
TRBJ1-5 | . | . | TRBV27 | CASSLPRTQPQHF | TGTGCCAGCAGTTTACCCCGGACTCAGCCCCAGCATTTT
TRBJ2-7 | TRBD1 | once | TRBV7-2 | CASSPRRDRVYEQYF | TGTGCCAGCAGCCCCCGGAGGGACAGGGTCTACGAGCAGTACTTC
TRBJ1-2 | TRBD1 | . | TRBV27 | CASSLSGQVYGYTF | TGTGCCAGCAGCTTATCTGGACAGGTCTATGGCTACACCTTC
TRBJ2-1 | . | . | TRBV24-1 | CATSDEGPYNEQFF | TGTGCCACCAGTGATGAAGGACCCTACAATGAGCAGTTCTTC
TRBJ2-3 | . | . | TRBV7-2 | CASLITNLFRGQLTDTQYF | TGTGCCAGCCTCATAACAAATCTCTTCAGGGGACAACTCACAGATACGCAGTATTTT
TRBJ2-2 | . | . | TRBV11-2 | CASSSYRATGELFF | TGTGCCAGCAGCTCCTACAGGGCCACCGGGGAGCTGTTTTTT
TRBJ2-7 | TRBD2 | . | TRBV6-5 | CATGLAGLFYEQYF | TGTGCCACTGGGCTAGCGGGGTTGTTCTACGAGCAGTACTTC
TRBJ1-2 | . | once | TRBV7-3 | CASSQGPQNYGYTF | TGTGCCAGCAGCCAGGGACCGCAGAACTATGGCTACACCTTC
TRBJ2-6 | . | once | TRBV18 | CASSSPFPGPVTTGANVLTF | TGTGCCAGCTCGTCTCCGTTTCCGGGACCTGTCACCACTGGGGCCAACGTCCTGACTTTC
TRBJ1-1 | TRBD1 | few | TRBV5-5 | CASSFQTGGGTEAFF | TGTGCCAGCAGCTTTCAGACAGGGGGCGGCACTGAAGCTTTCTTT
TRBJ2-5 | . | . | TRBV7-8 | CASSLVRGKSGVRETQYF | TGTGCCAGCAGCTTAGTCAGGGGGAAGTCGGGGGTCAGGGAGACCCAGTACTTC
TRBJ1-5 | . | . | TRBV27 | CASSLFSPSGQPQHF | TGTGCCAGCAGTTTATTTTCCCCTTCCGGACAGCCCCAGCATTTT
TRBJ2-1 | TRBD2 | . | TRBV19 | CASSIAGVLFF | TGTGCCAGTAGCATAGCGGGAGTTTTGTTCTTC
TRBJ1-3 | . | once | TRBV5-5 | CASSPPLGERSGNTIYF | TGTGCCAGCAGCCCCCCCCTAGGGGAGCGGTCTGGAAACACCATATATTTT